This record concerns one TCR beta chain sequence. It has no known antigen specificity. A far larger clone is just one base off, so this is likely a read error. Other nucleotide sequences from this sample produce the same CDR3. TCR CDR3 regions were amplified from genomic DNA by multiplex PCR using the deep immunoSEQ assay. Extracted genomic DNA from each cell subset was distributed evenly across all wells of several immunoSEQ 96-well plates, and each plate was treated as a replicate. Each replicate PCR for unsorted PBMC received roughly 300 ng genomic DNA, equal to tens of thousands of T cell genomes. Ten immunoSEQ deep assay plates were used to sequence unsorted PBMC genomic DNA. Purified libraries were measured with a Qubit 3.0 fluorometer, size-checked on a Bioanalyzer 2100, and measured again with the KAPA Library Quantification kit. Each immunoSEQ 96-well plate was sequenced on its own single-read 150-cycle Illumina NextSeq 550 flow cell. As for the authors' bioinformatics: Because only junctional sequences without quality scores were contained in the immunoSEQ output, filtering matching that applied to full-length reads could not be performed. To assign V/J genes and CDR3, sequences were annotated against IMGT germline references using PyIR, a Python wrapper for IgBLAST v1.9. Reads with weak V/J assignments (E-value above 1e-6), missing CDR3, stop codons, out-of-frame junctions, or ambiguous translated residues were removed. V3J clonotypes were defined as sequences sharing an identical inferred V gene, J gene, and CDR3 amino acid sequence. Percentage overlap between repertoires was computed as shared unique clonotypes divided by the size of the smaller repertoire. Richness of each repertoire was evaluated using RTK rarefaction, the Chao1 estimator, and Recon v2.1 estimates of unobserved clonotypes. TCRdb holds this immuneACCESS table with in-frame rearrangements only. Some clones are missing; in checked studies, unresolved V genes explain under half, and the rest has no known cause. That table gives V, J and clone size, and the DNA gave D and trimming. This sample comprises about 490,000 clones, approximately 82% of them detected only once. Approximately 12% of the sample is in the top ten clones.

The sample is drawn from a study of shared clonotypes between healthy human individuals (TCRdb year 2020). Context from the whole study: The cohort included three men and a couple of women between 18 and 49 years of age. Each donor's leukapheresis produced roughly between roughly 0.9 and 8.9 billion PBMCs. Libraries were prepared and TCR repertoires were sequenced by different laboratories using diverse techniques, in order to increase sequencing depth and limit assay-specific biases. The study deeply sequenced blood TCR repertoires of roughly five healthy adults to estimate repertoire size and the extent of clonotype sharing between individuals.

The donors were healthy, HIV-negative adults with no recently reported acute infections or vaccinations. Every donor was a Caucasian adult residing in Nashville, Tennessee, USA. In the unsorted samples, 85 million to 100 million PBMCs were counted, and genomic DNA was extracted using the QIAamp DNA Blood Mini kit. Blood was obtained by leukapheresis, after which PBMCs were separated by Ficoll-Histopaque density gradient centrifugation and cryopreserved in liquid nitrogen vapor phase. Study-wide findings and limitations: The genetic and exposure-history diversity represented was limited by the small number of donors. Pairwise subsampling indicated that sequencing depth was expected to affect the degree of clonotype sharing among donors. Sampling was limited to blood, and TCR repertoires in tissue likely differ from TCR repertoires in blood.

Reading the germline V gene gives CDR1 MDHEN and CDR2 SYDVKM. The CDR3 has 16 amino acids, counting the end cysteine and phenylalanine. CDR3 DNA only is kept here, 48 bases in frame from base 1. Input material: PBMCs. The chain was built from TRBV28 and TRBJ1-5; a confident D gene designation cannot be given. This receptor was identified in a woman in her thirties or forties in good health. Some clones in this sample may be carry-over from other donors' samples. The CDR3 here reads CASSLTSTYSNQPQHF. The DNA is as follows: TGTGCTAGCAGTTTGACGAGCACATATAGCAATCAGCCCCAGCATTTT.